This T cell receptor beta chain was sequenced in a study of T cells in Graves' hyperthyroidism and ophthalmopathy. RNA transcripts gave rise to amplified TCR beta CDR3 regions. The HTBI set primed first-round TCR CDR3 RT-PCR. TCRdb re-called the multiplex PCR reads with MiXCR, one entry per CDR3 protein. Here the sample spans about 740,000 distinct CDR3 sequences, about 15% being singletons. Graves' hyperthyroidism is called stable when ophthalmopathy does not progress within 18 months. The CDR3 has 15 amino acids. In germline, CDR1 is MDHEN, CDR2 SYDVKM. The ends were cut back, 5 bases at V and 4 bases at J, with 17 bases in the middle. In this sample, this clonotype turned up a few times. The CDR3 carries no conserved terminal phenylalanine or tryptophan, so it likely arises from a read error.

The V call is TRBV28, the J call TRBJ1-1; no definite D call. Material for sequencing was blood. The TCR originated in a woman younger than 35 with Graves' hyperthyroidism. The CDR3 region is CASSEPSKSGTEAFL. The DNA of the CDR3 is TGTGCCAGCAGTGAACCCTCAAAATCGGGCACTGAAGCTTTCCTT.